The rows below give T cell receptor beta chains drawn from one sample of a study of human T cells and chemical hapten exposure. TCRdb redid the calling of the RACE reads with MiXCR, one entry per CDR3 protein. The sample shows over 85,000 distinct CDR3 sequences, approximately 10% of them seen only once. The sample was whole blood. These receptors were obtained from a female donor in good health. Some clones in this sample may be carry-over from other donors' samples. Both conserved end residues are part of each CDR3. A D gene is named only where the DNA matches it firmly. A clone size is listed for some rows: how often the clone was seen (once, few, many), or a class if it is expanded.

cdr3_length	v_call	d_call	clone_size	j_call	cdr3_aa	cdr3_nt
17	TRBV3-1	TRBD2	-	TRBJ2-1	CASSQVGTSGRAIEQFF	TGTGCCAGCAGCCAAGTTGGGACTAGCGGGAGGGCCATTGAGCAGTTCTTC
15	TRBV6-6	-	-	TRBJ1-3	CASSTGGKAGNTIYF	TGTGCCAGTTCTACGGGGGGGAAGGCTGGAAACACCATATATTTT
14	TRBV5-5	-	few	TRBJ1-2	CASSLLTANYGYTF	TGTGCCAGCAGCCTACTGACAGCAAACTATGGCTACACCTTC
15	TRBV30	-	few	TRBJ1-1	CAWSSGPGWRTEAFF	TGTGCCTGGAGTTCGGGACCGGGATGGAGAACTGAAGCTTTCTTT
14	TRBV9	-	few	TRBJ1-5	CASSVVDAGQPQHF	TGTGCCAGCAGCGTAGTAGATGCGGGTCAGCCCCAGCATTTT
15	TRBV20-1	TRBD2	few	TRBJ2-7	CSASGTSGSIYEQYF	TGCAGTGCTAGCGGGACTAGCGGGTCCATTTACGAGCAGTACTTC
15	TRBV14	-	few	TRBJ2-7	CASSQDGGGTYEQYF	TGTGCCAGCAGCCAAGATGGAGGAGGGACCTACGAGCAGTACTTC
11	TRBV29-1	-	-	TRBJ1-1	CSVVKDTEAFF	TGCAGCGTTGTTAAGGACACTGAAGCTTTCTTT
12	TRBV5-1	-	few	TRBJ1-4	CASSLLAGKLFF	TGCGCCAGCAGCTTGTTGGCGGGCAAACTGTTTTTT
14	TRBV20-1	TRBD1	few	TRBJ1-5	CSARDHRGNQPQHF	TGCAGTGCTAGAGACCACAGGGGTAATCAGCCCCAGCATTTT
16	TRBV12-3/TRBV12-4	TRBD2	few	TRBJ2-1	CASSVLAGGFDNEQFF	TGTGCCAGCAGTGTCCTAGCGGGAGGGTTCGACAATGAGCAGTTCTTC
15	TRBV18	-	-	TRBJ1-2	CASSPPTGQLYGYTF	TGTGCCAGCTCACCCCCGACAGGACAACTCTATGGCTACACCTTC
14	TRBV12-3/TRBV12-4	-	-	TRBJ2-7	CASSPSGPDYEQYF	TGTGCCAGCAGTCCCTCGGGGCCAGACTACGAGCAGTACTTC
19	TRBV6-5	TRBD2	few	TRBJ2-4	CASSSIREAGGPAKNIQYF	TGTGCCAGCAGTTCTATCAGGGAAGCGGGAGGTCCAGCCAAAAACATTCAGTACTTC
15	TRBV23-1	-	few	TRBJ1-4	CASSPLYYAGEGMFF	TGCGCCAGCAGTCCACTCTACTACGCGGGGGAAGGAATGTTTTTT
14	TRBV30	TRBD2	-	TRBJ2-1	CAWKTLAAYNEQFF	TGTGCCTGGAAAACCCTAGCGGCCTACAATGAGCAGTTCTTC
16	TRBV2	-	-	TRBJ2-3	CASSGGTQSSTDTQYF	TGTGCCAGCAGCGGTGGGACACAGTCTAGCACAGATACGCAGTATTTT
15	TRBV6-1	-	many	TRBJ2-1	CASGARVSGYNEQFF	TGTGCCAGCGGGGCTCGTGTGTCTGGGTACAATGAGCAGTTCTTC
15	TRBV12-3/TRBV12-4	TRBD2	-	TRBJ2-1	CASRRLAGSYNEQFF	TGTGCCAGCAGGAGACTAGCGGGGTCTTACAATGAGCAGTTCTTC
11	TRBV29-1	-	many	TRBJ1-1	CSFRVGLEAFF	TGCAGCTTTAGGGTTGGACTAGAAGCTTTCTTT
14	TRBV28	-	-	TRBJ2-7	CASNLQGNSYEQYF	TGTGCCAGCAATCTACAGGGAAATAGTTACGAGCAGTACTTC
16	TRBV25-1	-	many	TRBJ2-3	CASSETVTSRADTQYF	TGTGCCAGCAGTGAAACCGTGACATCCCGGGCGGATACGCAGTATTTT
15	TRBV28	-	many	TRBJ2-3	CASSLQGRSTDTQYF	TGTGCCAGCAGTTTACAGGGAAGGAGCACAGATACGCAGTATTTT
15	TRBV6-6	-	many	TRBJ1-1	CASSRGVALRFEAFF	TGTGCCAGCAGCCGTGGAGTCGCGCTTAGATTTGAAGCTTTCTTT
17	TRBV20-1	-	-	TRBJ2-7	CSALRTGRASDLYEQYF	TGCAGTGCTTTACGGACAGGGAGGGCCTCGGACTTATACGAGCAGTACTTC
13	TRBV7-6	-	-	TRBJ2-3	CASSPGAPDTQYF	TGTGCCAGCAGCCCGGGGGCGCCGGATACGCAGTATTTT
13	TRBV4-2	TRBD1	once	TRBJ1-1	CASGPDRGTEAFF	TGTGCCAGCGGCCCCGACAGGGGAACTGAAGCTTTCTTT
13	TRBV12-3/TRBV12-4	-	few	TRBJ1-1	CASSLGTDTGAFF	TGTGCCAGCAGTTTAGGGACCGATACTGGAGCTTTCTTT
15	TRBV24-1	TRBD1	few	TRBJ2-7	CATSDPGQGSYEQYF	TGTGCCACCAGTGATCCGGGACAGGGGTCCTACGAGCAGTACTTC
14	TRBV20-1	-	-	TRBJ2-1	CSARVQSNNGEQFF	TGCAGTGCTAGAGTACAGAGCAATAACGGGGAGCAGTTCTTC
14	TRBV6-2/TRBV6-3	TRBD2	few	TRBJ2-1	CASSWASGTSSQFF	TGTGCCAGCAGTTGGGCTAGCGGGACCTCTTCCCAGTTCTTC
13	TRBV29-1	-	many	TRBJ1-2	CSVEGGARDGYTF	TGCAGCGTTGAAGGTGGGGCGCGGGATGGCTACACCTTC
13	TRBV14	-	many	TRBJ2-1	CASSQSSSRGQFF	TGTGCCAGCAGCCAAAGTAGTAGTAGGGGGCAGTTCTTC
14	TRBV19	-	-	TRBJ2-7	CASSIGELAYEQYF	TGTGCCAGTAGTATAGGTGAACTAGCCTACGAGCAGTACTTC
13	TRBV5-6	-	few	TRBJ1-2	CASSLDRAYGYTF	TGTGCCAGCAGCTTGGACAGGGCTTATGGCTACACCTTC
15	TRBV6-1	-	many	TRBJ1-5	CASRLEGVRNQPQHF	TGTGCCAGCAGATTAGAAGGTGTTCGCAATCAGCCCCAGCATTTT
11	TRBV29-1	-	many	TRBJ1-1	CSVKLNTEAFF	TGCAGCGTTAAACTAAACACTGAAGCTTTCTTT
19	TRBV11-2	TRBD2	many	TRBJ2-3	CASSLNFGLAGAPTDTQYF	TGTGCCAGCAGCTTAAATTTCGGGTTGGCGGGAGCTCCCACAGATACGCAGTATTTT
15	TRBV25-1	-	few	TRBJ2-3	CASSDPGPITDTQYF	TGTGCCAGCAGTGATCCGGGACCAATCACAGATACGCAGTATTTT
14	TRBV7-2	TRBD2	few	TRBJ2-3	CASSMGTSRNTQYF	TGTGCCAGCAGCATGGGGACTAGCCGAAATACGCAGTATTTT
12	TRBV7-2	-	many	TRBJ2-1	CASSLYGNEQFF	TGTGCCAGCAGCTTATACGGGAATGAGCAGTTCTTC
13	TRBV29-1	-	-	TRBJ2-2	CSVEEVGTGELFF	TGCAGCGTTGAAGAGGTGGGCACCGGGGAGCTGTTTTTT
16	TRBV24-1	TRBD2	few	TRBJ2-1	CATSDPGGGTVNEQFF	TGTGCCACCAGTGATCCGGGGGGGGGCACAGTCAATGAGCAGTTCTTC
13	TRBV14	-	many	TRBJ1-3	CASSLHSGNTIYF	TGTGCCAGCAGCCTTCACTCTGGAAACACCATATATTTT
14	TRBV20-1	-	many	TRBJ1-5	CSARETGRNQPQHF	TGCAGTGCTAGAGAAACAGGGCGGAATCAGCCCCAGCATTTT
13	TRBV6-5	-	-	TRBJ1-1	CASSRGGLYEAFF	TGTGCCAGCAGTAGGGGGGGACTCTATGAAGCTTTCTTT
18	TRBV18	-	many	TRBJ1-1	CASSPSYGRGGVNTEAFF	TGTGCCAGCTCACCGTCCTATGGCAGGGGTGGGGTGAACACTGAAGCTTTCTTT
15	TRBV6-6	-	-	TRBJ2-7	CASSYGLRDSYEQYF	TGTGCCAGCAGTTACGGGCTGCGGGACTCCTACGAGCAGTACTTC
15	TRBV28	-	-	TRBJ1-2	CASSPAHSTNYGYTF	TGTGCCAGCAGTCCTGCCCATTCGACTAACTATGGCTACACCTTC
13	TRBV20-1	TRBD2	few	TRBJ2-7	CSAGTSGIYEQYF	TGCAGTGCCGGTACTAGCGGCATCTACGAGCAGTACTTC
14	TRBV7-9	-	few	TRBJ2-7	CASSSYPLSPEQYF	TGTGCCAGCAGCTCCTACCCGCTGAGCCCCGAGCAGTACTTC